This T cell receptor beta chain was captured by sequencing in a study of identifying expanded T cells in peripheral blood. Clones were sequenced by immunoSEQ multiplex PCR, and TCRdb holds only the in-frame ones, with some missing. The sample contains about 120,000 clones, around 84% of which appear only once. Study results and caveats: Roughly 1.2 clones differed between technical replicates, versus about 17 and 20 over time. Variance in clone template counts between two-week samples significantly increased with total template count across all healthy donors.

Collection occurred without any documented infections or immune events in donors. A few counts support this clone. Its matching antigen is unknown. The junction does not match germline at one end; this may be a read error. The sample was blood. The sequence was collected from a person aged 18-70 years in good health.

The CDR3 is CASSEIVRAPFAF. Here the CDR3 DNA reads TGTGCCAGCAGTGAAATTGTCAGGGCCCCCTTTGCTTTC. This sequence joins TRBV6-1 and TRBJ1-2; tentative D call: TRBD1 (5 bases). CDR3 length: 13 residues. CDR1 MNHNS and CDR2 SASEGT come from the germline V gene.